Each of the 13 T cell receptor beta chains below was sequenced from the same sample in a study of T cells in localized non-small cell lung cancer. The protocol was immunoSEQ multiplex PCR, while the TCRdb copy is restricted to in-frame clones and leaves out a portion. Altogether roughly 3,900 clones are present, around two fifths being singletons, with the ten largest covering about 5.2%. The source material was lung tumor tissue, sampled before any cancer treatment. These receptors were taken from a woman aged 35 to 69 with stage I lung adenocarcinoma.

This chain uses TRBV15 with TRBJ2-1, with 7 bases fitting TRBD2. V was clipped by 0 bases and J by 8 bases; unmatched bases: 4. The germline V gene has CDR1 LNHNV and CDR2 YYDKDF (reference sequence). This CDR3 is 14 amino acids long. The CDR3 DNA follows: TGTGCCACCAGCAGAGATGGGAGCGGGGATGAGCAGTTCTTC. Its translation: CATSRDGSGDEQFF.

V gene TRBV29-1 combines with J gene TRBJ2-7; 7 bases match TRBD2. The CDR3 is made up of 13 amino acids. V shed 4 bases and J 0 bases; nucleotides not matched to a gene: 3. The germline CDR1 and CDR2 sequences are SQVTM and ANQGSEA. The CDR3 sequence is CSVGEGTSYEQYF. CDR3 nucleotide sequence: TGCAGCGTTGGGGAGGGGACCTCCTACGAGCAGTACTTC.

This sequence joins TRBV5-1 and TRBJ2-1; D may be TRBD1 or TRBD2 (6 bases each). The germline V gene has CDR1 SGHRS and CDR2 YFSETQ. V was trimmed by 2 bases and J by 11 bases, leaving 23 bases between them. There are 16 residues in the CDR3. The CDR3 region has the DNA TGCGCCAGCAGCTTCGCGGACAGCCTCGGGGGAAATAAGCAGTTCTTC. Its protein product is CASSFADSLGGNKQFF.

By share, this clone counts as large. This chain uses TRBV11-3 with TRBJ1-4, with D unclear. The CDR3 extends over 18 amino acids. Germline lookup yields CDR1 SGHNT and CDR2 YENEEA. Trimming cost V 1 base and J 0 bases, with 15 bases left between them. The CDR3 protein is CASSLVLVPASTNEKLFF. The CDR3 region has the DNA TGTGCCAGCAGCTTAGTTTTAGTACCTGCCTCAACTAATGAAAAACTGTTTTTT.

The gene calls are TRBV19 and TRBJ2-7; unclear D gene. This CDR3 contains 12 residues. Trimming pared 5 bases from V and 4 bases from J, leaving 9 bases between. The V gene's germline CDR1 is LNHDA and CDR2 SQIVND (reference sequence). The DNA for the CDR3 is TGTGCCAGTAGTTCTGGGCGGTACGAGCAGTACTTC. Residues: CASSSGRYEQYF.

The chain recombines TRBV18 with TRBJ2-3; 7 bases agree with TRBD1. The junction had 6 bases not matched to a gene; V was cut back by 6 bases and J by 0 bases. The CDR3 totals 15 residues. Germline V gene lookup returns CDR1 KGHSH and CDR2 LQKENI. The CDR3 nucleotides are TGTGCCAGCTCCTCCTCACAGGGGAGCACAGATACGCAGTATTTT. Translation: CASSSSQGSTDTQYF.

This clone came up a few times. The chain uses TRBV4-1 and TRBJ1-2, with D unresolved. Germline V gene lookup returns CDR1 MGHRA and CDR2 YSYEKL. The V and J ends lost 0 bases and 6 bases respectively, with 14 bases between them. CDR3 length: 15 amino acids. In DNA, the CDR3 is TGCGCCAGCAGCCAAGATCTGTTCCCGGATAATGGCTACACCTTC. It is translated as CASSQDLFPDNGYTF.

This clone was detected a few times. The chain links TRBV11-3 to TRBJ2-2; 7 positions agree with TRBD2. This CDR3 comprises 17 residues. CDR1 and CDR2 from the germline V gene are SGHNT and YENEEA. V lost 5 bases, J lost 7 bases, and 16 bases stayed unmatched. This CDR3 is CASSHQWGGGFIGELFF. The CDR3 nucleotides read TGTGCCAGCAGCCACCAATGGGGGGGAGGGTTTATCGGGGAGCTGTTTTTT. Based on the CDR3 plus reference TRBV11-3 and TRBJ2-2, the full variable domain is EAGVVQSPRYKIIEKKQPVAFWCNPISGHNTLYWYLQNLGQGPELLIRYENEEAVDDSQLPKDRFSAERLKGVDSTLKIQPAELGDSAVYLCASSHQWGGGFIGELFFGEGSRLTVL.

This CDR3 is CASTRGDTNQPQHF. CDR3 DNA: TGTGCCAGCACCCGGGGGGATACAAATCAGCCCCAGCATTTT. This chain joins TRBV9 and TRBJ1-5; a possible D gene is TRBD1 (5 bases). The CDR3 loop spans 14 amino acids. V dropped 6 bases and J dropped 4 bases, with 14 bases sitting between them. In germline, CDR1 is SGDLS, CDR2 YYNGEE.

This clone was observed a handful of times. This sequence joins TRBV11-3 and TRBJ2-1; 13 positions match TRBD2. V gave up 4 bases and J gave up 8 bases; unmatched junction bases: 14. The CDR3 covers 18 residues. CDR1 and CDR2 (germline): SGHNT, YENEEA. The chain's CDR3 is CASSSRLAGGPFSDEQFF. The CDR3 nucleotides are TGTGCCAGCAGCTCTAGACTAGCGGGAGGACCATTTTCAGATGAGCAGTTCTTC.

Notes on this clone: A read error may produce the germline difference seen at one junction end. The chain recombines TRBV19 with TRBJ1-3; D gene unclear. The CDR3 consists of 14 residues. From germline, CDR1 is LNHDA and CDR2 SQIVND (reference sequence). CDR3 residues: CASSIIGSRNTIYF. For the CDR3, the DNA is TGTGCCAGTAGTATAATCGGCTCTAGAAACACCATATATTTT.

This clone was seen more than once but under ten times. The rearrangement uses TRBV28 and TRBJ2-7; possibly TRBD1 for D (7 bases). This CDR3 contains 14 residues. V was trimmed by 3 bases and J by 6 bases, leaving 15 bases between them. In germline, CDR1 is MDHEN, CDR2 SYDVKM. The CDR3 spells CASSLVYRGGEQYF. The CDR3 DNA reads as TGTGCCAGCAGTTTGGTCTACAGGGGAGGCGAGCAGTACTTC.

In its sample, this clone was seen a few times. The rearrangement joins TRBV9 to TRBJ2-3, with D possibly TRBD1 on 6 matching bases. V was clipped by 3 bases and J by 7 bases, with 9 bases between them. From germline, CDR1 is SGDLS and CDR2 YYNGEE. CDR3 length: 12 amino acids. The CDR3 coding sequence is TGTGCCAGCAGCGACAGGGACCATACGCAGTATTTT. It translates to CASSDRDHTQYF.